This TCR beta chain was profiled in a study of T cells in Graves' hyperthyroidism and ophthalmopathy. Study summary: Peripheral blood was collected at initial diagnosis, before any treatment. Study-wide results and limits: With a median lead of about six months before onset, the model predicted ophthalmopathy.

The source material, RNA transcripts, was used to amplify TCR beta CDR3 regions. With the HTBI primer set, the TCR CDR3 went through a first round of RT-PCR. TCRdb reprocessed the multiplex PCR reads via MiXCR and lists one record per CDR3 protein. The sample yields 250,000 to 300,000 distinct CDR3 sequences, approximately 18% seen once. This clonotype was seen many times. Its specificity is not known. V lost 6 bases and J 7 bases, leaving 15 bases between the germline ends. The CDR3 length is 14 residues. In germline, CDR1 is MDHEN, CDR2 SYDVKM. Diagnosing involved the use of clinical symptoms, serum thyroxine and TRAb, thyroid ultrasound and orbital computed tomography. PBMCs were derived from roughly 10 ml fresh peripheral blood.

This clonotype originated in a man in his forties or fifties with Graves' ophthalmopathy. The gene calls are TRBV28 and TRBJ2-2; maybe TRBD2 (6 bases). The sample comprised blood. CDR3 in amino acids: CASRTGGRVGELFF. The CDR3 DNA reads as TGTGCCAGCAGAACCGGAGGGAGAGTCGGGGAGCTGTTTTTT.